Following are 15 T cell receptor beta chains from one sample sequenced in a study of OX40 agonist ivuxolimab in advanced cancers. Clones were sequenced by immunoSEQ multiplex PCR, and TCRdb holds only the in-frame ones, with some missing. The sample consists of approximately 59,000 clones, about 88% of them appearing once. Material: CD4+ or CD8+ T cells sorted from blood, obtained in a trial of the OX40 agonist ivuxolimab. These receptors all come from an adult with an advanced solid tumor such as melanoma, head and neck, liver or kidney cancer.

V is TRBV5-1 and J is TRBJ2-1; tentatively, D is TRBD2 (5 bases). The V end lost 0 bases, the J end lost 3 bases, and 10 bases lay between the germline ends. CDR1 and CDR2 (germline): SGHRS, YFSETQ. The CDR3 has 15 residues. This CDR3 is CASSLDPAVYNEQFF. Here the CDR3 DNA reads TGCGCCAGCAGCTTGGATCCAGCGGTCTACAATGAGCAGTTCTTC.

This clone was observed a single time. The chain recombines TRBV28 with TRBJ2-1, with 9 bases matching TRBD2. The germline V gene encodes CDR1 MDHEN and CDR2 SYDVKM. The CDR3 is made up of 17 amino acids. J gave up 3 bases and V 3 bases, and 9 bases lay outside the gene matches. The CDR3, as DNA: TGTGCCAGCAGTTTCCGGACTAGCGCACGGGACTACAATGAGCAGTTCTTC. This encodes CASSFRTSARDYNEQFF.

In DNA form, the CDR3 reads TGTGCCAGCAGGACTGGGACAGGTGGGATGAACGAGCAGTACTTC. It specifies CASRTGTGGMNEQYF. The J gene is TRBJ2-7, the V gene TRBV2, with 8 positions matching TRBD1. CDR3 length equals 15 residues. Germline CDR1 is SNHLY and CDR2 is FYNNEI. V gave up 6 bases and J gave up 5 bases; unmatched junction bases: 12.

The gene calls are TRBV5-1 and TRBJ2-1; 8 bases are a match to TRBD2. The J segment lost 6 bases and the V segment lost 0 bases, leaving 2 bases of the junction unmatched. This CDR3 spans 14 amino acids. CDR1 SGHRS and CDR2 YFSETQ come from the germline V gene. The CDR3 here is CASSLAGGFNEQFF. CDR3 bases: TGCGCCAGCAGCTTGGCGGGAGGGTTCAATGAGCAGTTCTTC.

J is TRBJ2-5 and V is TRBV7-9, with 8 bases aligning to TRBD2. Germline assignment: CDR1 SEHNR and CDR2 FQNEAQ (reference sequence). The CDR3 loop spans 15 amino acids. The J segment lost 6 bases and the V segment lost 0 bases, leaving 6 bases of the junction unmatched. This CDR3 reads CASSLASGRDKTQYF. In nucleotides, the CDR3 is TGTGCCAGCAGCTTAGCCAGCGGGAGAGACAAGACCCAGTACTTC.

This clone was found a few times. The J gene is TRBJ2-4, the V gene TRBV12-5, with 7 nucleotides matching TRBD2. CDR1 is LGHNT, CDR2 FRNRAP, per germline. The CDR3 length is 13 residues. CDR3 residues: CAGEGLAKNIQYF. The CDR3, as DNA: TGTGCGGGGGAGGGTCTCGCCAAAAACATTCAGTACTTC.

The V call is TRBV7-2, the J call TRBJ2-1; D might be TRBD2 (6 bases). Trimming removed 5 bases from V and 10 bases from J, with 12 bases in between. Germline CDR1 reads SGHTA; CDR2 reads FQGNSA. The CDR3 consists of 12 residues. The CDR3 sequence is CASSLLAAEQFF. The CDR3, as DNA: TGTGCCAGCAGCCTATTAGCGGCGGAGCAGTTCTTC.

The rearrangement uses TRBV19 and TRBJ2-2, with D hard to call. Looked up from germline, CDR1 is LNHDA and CDR2 is SQIVND (reference sequence). Trimming removed 9 bases from V and 4 bases from J, with 15 bases in between. The CDR3 runs to 14 residues. The CDR3 loop is CASAGLRSTGELFF. CDR3 DNA: TGTGCCAGCGCAGGTCTTAGGAGCACCGGGGAGCTGTTTTTT.

The V call is TRBV5-4, the J call TRBJ2-2; 13 bases align to TRBD2. The CDR3 consists of 17 residues. V was pared by 4 bases and J by 7 bases, with 10 bases of the junction left unmatched. Germline V CDR1 and CDR2: SGHNT, YYREEE (reference sequence). In DNA, the CDR3 is TGTGCCAGCAGCCCGTTACTAGCGGGAGGGCGTGGCGGGGAGCTGTTTTTT. It codes for CASSPLLAGGRGGELFF.

V gene TRBV28 combines with J gene TRBJ2-2; tentatively, D is TRBD2 (7 bases). V dropped 1 base and J dropped 6 bases, with 12 bases sitting between them. The length of the CDR3 is 15 residues. The germline V gene has CDR1 MDHEN and CDR2 SYDVKM. CDR3 sequence (DNA): TGTGCCAGCAGTTTATTCGGGGGGCAGGCCGGGGAGCTGTTTTTT. Amino acid sequence: CASSLFGGQAGELFF.

This clone was seen more than once but under ten times. This chain links TRBV6-5 with TRBJ2-3; either TRBD1 or TRBD2 may supply D (5 bases each). The CDR3 covers 14 residues. V was cut by 4 bases and J by 3 bases, with 11 bases left in between. Germline values: CDR1 MNHEY, CDR2 SVGAGI. CDR3 DNA sequence: TGTGCCAGCAGTTGGGGGAGTTGGACAGATACGCAGTATTTT. Residues: CASSWGSWTDTQYF.

This clone came up once. This rearrangement joins TRBV7-2 to TRBJ2-7, with 8 bases aligning to TRBD2. Per the germline V gene, CDR1 is SGHTA and CDR2 is FQGNSA. Unmatched junction bases numbered 10, after V lost 0 bases and J lost 0 bases. The CDR3 is 18 amino acids. For the CDR3, the DNA is TGTGCCAGCAGCTTAGCCGCTAGCGGGCCCTCTACCTCCTACGAGCAGTACTTC. This translates into CASSLAASGPSTSYEQYF.

The chain is built from TRBV19 and TRBJ1-4; D is unresolved. Germline values: CDR1 LNHDA, CDR2 SQIVND (reference sequence). This CDR3 is built from 16 residues. The V end lost 5 bases, the J end lost 0 bases, and 13 bases lay between the germline ends. The CDR3 reads CASSPNYSTTNEKLFF. For the CDR3, the DNA is TGTGCCAGTAGTCCAAACTACAGCACAACTAATGAAAAACTGTTTTTT.

The V gene is TRBV6-6, the J gene TRBJ1-2, with 9 bases matching TRBD1. Germline assignment: CDR1 MNHNY and CDR2 SVGAGI (reference sequence). The ends lost 5 bases at V and 8 bases at J; junction bases unmatched: 15. This CDR3 is built from 16 residues. As DNA, the CDR3 is TGTGCCAGCAGTCCACGCTCGGGACAGGGTGGAGGCGGCTACACCTTC. This encodes CASSPRSGQGGGGYTF.

The chain joins TRBV5-1 to TRBJ2-5; maybe TRBD2 (6 bases). The V gene lost 0 bases and the J gene lost 3 bases, with 12 bases spanning the gap. Germline CDR1 SGHRS, CDR2 YFSETQ. The CDR3 sequence is 15 residues long. In DNA, the CDR3 is TGCGCCAGCAGCTTGGCCGGGACTCTGGAAGAGACCCAGTACTTC. Translating it yields CASSLAGTLEETQYF.